This TCR beta chain was found in a study of blood T cell repertoires in COVID-19. Study processing details: Nucleated cell number was recorded as an estimate derived from reference gene primer amplification. Sequencing used immunoSEQ multiplex PCR; TCRdb keeps in-frame clones, though not all of them. That table is the source of V, J and clone size, and D and trimming were worked out from the DNA. The profile shows roughly 81,000 clones, around 85% of them singletons. Germline V gene data show CDR1 as SEHNR and CDR2 as FQNEAQ (reference sequence). This CDR3 is built from 15 residues. Trimming at V came to 0 bases and at J to 4 bases, leaving 5 bases not matched to a gene. This clone was picked up one time.

The receptor's source is a woman of 80 years or more with COVID-19, enrolled during active disease. The rearrangement joins TRBV7-9 to TRBJ2-5; 7 positions match TRBD2. The sample comprised peripheral blood. The CDR3 nucleotides are TGTGCCAGCAGCTTAGCGGGGCGGGGGAGAGAGACCCAGTACTTC. It yields the protein CASSLAGRGRETQYF.